The source of this TCR beta chain is a study of control samples from healthy donors and cancer patients. The CDR3 extends over 17 amino acids. Sequencing used immunoSEQ multiplex PCR; TCRdb keeps in-frame clones, though not all of them. The table has about 83,000 clones, 91% seen once. Sequences were obtained from blood. The chain links TRBV21-1 to TRBJ2-3; TRBD2, the table's D call, lacks a check against the DNA. TRBV21-1 is given as a pseudogene. The sequence was obtained from a man aged 30 to 39 in good health. The CDR3 nucleotides read TGTGCCAGCAGCAGAAAACTAGCGGGAGGGCTCACAGATACGCAGTATTTT. The encoded protein is CASSRKLAGGLTDTQYF.